This TCR beta chain was obtained from a study of CD8+ T cells in alopecia areata. Study-wide results and caveats: Patients shared TCRs less clearly than mice did, possibly owing to HLA.

In alopecia areata patients, both lesional scalp punch biopsies and peripheral blood were collected. Extracted RNA was reverse transcribed into cDNA, the sequencing template. Here immunoSEQ multiplex PCR was the method, and the copy in TCRdb shows in-frame clones only, minus some. The repertoire holds some 150,000 clones, with around 55% as singletons. Only a few counts were recorded for this clone. As yet, its antigen is unknown. The CDR3 has 14 amino acids. Trimming took off 3 bases at V and 3 bases at J, with 10 bases between the two ends. Germline CDR1 and CDR2: SGHDT and YYEEEE. The sequences come from CD8+ T cells sorted from blood, collected at week 0. The gene calls are TRBV5-6 and TRBJ2-1, with D perhaps TRBD1 (6 bases). The source of this sequence is a human donor with alopecia areata. The CDR3 sequence is CASSSGQRYNEQFF. CDR3 in DNA: TGTGCCAGCAGCTCCGGACAGCGCTACAATGAGCAGTTCTTC.